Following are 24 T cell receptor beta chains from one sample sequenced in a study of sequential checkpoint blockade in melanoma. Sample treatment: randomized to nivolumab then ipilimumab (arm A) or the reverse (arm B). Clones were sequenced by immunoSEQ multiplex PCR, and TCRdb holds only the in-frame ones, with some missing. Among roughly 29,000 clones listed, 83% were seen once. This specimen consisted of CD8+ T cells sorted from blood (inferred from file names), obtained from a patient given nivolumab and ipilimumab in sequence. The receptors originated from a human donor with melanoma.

CDR3 DNA sequence: TGCGCCAGCAGCCAAGATTACAGGGGGCTGAGCGAGCAGTACTTC. Translating it yields CASSQDYRGLSEQYF. The rearrangement links TRBV4-3 to TRBJ2-7, with 9 nucleotides matching TRBD1. Germline V gene sequence: CDR1 LGHNA, CDR2 YSLEER. CDR3 size: 15 residues. V dropped 0 bases and J dropped 6; count of bases not matched to a gene: 6.

In DNA form, the CDR3 reads TGCGCCAGCAGCTTGACGAGTCCCTACGAGCAGTACTTC. This translates into CASSLTSPYEQYF. The rearrangement links TRBV5-1 to TRBJ2-7, with D hard to call. Deletions cut 1 base from V and 2 bases from J, with 7 bases between. Germline V CDR1 and CDR2: SGHRS, YFSETQ. This CDR3 region has 13 residues.

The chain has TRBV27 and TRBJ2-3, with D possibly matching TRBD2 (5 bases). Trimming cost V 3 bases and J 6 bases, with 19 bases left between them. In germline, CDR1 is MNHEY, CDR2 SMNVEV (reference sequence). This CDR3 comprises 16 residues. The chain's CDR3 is CASSLEAYLASDTQYF. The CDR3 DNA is TGTGCCAGCAGTTTGGAGGCCTACCTAGCATCGGATACGCAGTATTTT.

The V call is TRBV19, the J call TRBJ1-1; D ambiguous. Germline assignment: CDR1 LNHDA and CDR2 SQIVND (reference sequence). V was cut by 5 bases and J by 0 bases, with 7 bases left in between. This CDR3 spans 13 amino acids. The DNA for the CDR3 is TGTGCCAGTAGTCCCCATTTGAACACTGAAGCTTTCTTT. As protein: CASSPHLNTEAFF.

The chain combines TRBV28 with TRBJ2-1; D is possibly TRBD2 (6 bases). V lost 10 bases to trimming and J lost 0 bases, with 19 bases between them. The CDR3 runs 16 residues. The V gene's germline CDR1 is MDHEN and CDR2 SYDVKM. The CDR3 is CATYTGVTVSYNEQFF. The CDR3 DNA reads TGTGCCACCTATACGGGGGTGACGGTCTCCTACAATGAGCAGTTCTTC.

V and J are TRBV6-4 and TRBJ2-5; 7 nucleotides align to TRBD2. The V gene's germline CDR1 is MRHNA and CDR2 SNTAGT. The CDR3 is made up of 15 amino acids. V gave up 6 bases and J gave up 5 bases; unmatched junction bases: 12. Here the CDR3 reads CASSFLPTSRETQYF. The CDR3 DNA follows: TGTGCCAGCAGCTTCCTACCGACTAGCAGGGAGACCCAGTACTTC.

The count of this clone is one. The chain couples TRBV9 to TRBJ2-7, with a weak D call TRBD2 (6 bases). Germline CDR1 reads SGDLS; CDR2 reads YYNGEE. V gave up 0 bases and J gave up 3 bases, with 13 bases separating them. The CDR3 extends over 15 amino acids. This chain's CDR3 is CASSVGEDVFYEQYF. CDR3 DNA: TGTGCCAGCAGCGTAGGGGAGGATGTTTTCTACGAGCAGTACTTC.

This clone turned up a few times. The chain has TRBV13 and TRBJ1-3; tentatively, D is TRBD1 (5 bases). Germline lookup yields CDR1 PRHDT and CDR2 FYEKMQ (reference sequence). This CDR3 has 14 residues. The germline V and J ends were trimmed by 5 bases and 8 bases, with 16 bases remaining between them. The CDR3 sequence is CASSIQVSVDTIYF. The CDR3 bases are TGTGCCAGCAGCATACAGGTTTCGGTCGACACCATATATTTT.

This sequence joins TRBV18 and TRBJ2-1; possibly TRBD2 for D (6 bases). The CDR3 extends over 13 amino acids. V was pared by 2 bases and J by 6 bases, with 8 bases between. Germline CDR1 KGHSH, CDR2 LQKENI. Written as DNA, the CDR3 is TGTGCCAGCTCACCAAGGGACTTCAATGAGCAGTTCTTC. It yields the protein CASSPRDFNEQFF.

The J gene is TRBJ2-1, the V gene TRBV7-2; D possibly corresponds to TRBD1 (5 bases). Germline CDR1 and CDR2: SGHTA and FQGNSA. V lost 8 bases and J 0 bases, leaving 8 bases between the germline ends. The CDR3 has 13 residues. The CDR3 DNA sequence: TGTGCCAGCCGACAGAGCTCCTACAATGAGCAGTTCTTC. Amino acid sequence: CASRQSSYNEQFF. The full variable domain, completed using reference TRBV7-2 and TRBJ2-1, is GAGVSQSPSNKVTEKGKDVELRCDPISGHTALYWYRQSLGQGLEFLIYFQGNSAPDKSGLPSDRFSAERTGGSVSTLTIQRTQQEDSAVYLCASRQSSYNEQFFGPGTRLTVL.

CDR3 coding DNA: TGCGCCAGCAGCCAAGATATCCGTACAGAAGCTTTCTTT. Translation: CASSQDIRTEAFF. The V gene is TRBV4-1, the J gene TRBJ1-1; the D is unclear. The V gene lost 0 bases and the J gene lost 8 bases, with 10 bases spanning the gap. This CDR3 comprises 13 residues. Germline V gene data show CDR1 as MGHRA and CDR2 as YSYEKL.

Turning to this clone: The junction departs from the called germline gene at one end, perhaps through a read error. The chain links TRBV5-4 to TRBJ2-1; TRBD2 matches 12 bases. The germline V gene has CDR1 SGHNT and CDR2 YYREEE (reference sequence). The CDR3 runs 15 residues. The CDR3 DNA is TGCGCCAGCAGCCAAGGCGCTAGCGGGGGGGATGAGCAGTTCTTC. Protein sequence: CASSQGASGGDEQFF.

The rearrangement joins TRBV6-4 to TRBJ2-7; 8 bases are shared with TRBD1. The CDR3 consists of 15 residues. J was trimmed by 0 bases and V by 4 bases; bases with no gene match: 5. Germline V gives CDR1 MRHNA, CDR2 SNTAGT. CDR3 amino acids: CASSANTGGSYEQYF. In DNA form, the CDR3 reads TGTGCCAGCAGTGCCAATACAGGGGGCTCCTACGAGCAGTACTTC.

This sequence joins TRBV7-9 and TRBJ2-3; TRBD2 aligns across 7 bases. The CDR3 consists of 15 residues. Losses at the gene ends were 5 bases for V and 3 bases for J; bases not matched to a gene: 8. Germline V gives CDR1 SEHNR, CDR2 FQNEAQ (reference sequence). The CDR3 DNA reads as TGTGCCAGCAGCGGAGCGGGATCGGGAACAGATACGCAGTATTTT. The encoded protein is CASSGAGSGTDTQYF.

This chain's CDR3 is CASSFSTGELFF. The DNA of the CDR3 is TGTGCCAGCAGCTTCTCCACCGGGGAGCTGTTTTTT. This chain uses TRBV5-6 with TRBJ2-2, with D uncertain. There are 12 residues in the CDR3. The germline V and J ends were trimmed by 2 bases and 4 bases, with 3 bases remaining between them. The germline V gene has CDR1 SGHDT and CDR2 YYEEEE.

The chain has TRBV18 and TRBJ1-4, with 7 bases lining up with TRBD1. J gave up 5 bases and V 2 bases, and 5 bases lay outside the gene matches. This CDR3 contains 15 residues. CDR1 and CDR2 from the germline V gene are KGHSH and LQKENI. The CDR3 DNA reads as TGTGCCAGCTCACCAATGGGGACAGCGAATGAAAAACTGTTTTTT. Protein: CASSPMGTANEKLFF.

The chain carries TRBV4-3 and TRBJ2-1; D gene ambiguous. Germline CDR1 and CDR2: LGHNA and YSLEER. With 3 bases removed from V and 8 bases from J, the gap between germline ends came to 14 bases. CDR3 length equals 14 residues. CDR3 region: CASSHQVVTHEQFF. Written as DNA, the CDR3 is TGCGCCAGCAGCCATCAAGTAGTGACACATGAGCAGTTCTTC.

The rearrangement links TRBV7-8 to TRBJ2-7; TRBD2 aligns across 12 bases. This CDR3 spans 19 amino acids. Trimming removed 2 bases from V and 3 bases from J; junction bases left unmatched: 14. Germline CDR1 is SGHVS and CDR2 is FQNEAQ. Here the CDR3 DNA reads TGTGCCAGCAGCTTACCGAGTGGGGGACTAGCGGGCATCAGCTACGAGCAGTACTTC. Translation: CASSLPSGGLAGISYEQYF.

CDR3: CSAEAGLGANVLTF. CDR3 nucleotide sequence: TGCAGCGCCGAGGCGGGGTTAGGGGCCAACGTCCTGACTTTC. The chain has TRBV29-1 and TRBJ2-6; tentative D call: TRBD2 (6 bases). Between the trimmed V and J ends, which lost 7 bases and 4 bases, there was a span of 14 bases. The germline CDR1 and CDR2 sequences are SQVTM and ANQGSEA. This CDR3 is built from 14 residues.

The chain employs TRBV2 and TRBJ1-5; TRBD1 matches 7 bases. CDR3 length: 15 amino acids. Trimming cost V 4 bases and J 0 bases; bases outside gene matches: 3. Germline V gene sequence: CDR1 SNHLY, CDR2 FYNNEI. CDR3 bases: TGTGCCAGCAGTGGCGGACAGGATAGCAATCAGCCCCAGCATTTT. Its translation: CASSGGQDSNQPQHF.

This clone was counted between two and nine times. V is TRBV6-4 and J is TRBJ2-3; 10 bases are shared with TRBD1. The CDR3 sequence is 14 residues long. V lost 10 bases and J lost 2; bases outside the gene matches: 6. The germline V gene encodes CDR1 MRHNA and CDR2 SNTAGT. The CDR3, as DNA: TGTGCCACCAAGGACAGGGGGGACACAGATACGCAGTATTTT. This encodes CATKDRGDTDTQYF.

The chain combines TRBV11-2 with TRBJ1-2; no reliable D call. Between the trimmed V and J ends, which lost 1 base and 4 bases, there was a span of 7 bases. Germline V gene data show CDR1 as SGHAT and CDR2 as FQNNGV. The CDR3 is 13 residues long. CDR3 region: CASSLASSYGYTF. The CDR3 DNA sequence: TGTGCCAGCAGCTTAGCCAGTTCCTATGGCTACACCTTC.

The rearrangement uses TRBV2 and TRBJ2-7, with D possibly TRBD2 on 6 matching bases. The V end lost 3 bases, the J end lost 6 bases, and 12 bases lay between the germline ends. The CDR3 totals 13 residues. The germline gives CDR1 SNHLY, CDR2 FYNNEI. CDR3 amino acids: CASSDPGRGEQYF. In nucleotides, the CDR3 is TGTGCCAGCAGTGACCCCGGGAGAGGCGAGCAGTACTTC.

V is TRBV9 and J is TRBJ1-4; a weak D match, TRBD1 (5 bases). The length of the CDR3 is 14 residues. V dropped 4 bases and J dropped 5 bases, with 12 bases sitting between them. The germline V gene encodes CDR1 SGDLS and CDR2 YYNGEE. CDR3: CASSQEGENEKLFF. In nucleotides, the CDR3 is TGTGCCAGCAGCCAGGAAGGGGAAAATGAAAAACTGTTTTTT.